This entry concerns a single TCR beta chain. The target antigen is unknown. TCRdb's table, derived via immunoSEQ multiplex PCR, lists solely in-frame clones and lacks some. The sample contains several thousand clones, 55% to 75% of which appear only once. The CDR3 loop spans 13 amino acids. Germline loops: CDR1 KGHSH, CDR2 LQKENI. V was shortened by 2 bases and J by 6 bases, with 5 bases between the two germline ends. The data derive from a study of tissue T cells after allogeneic stem cell transplantation. The study's findings and limits: TCR repertoires tracked anatomic similarity, regardless of disease or transplant status. In patients and mice, blood and spleen missed much of tissue repertoire.

This TCR was sampled from a woman aged 18-49 years with breast cancer. The source material was tissue from the stomach, sampled at autopsy. The rearrangement uses TRBV18 and TRBJ1-6; D remains ambiguous. The CDR3 sequence is CASSPDRNSPLHF. CDR3 DNA sequence: TGTGCCAGCTCACCAGACCGTAATTCACCCCTCCACTTT.